These 31 T cell receptor beta chains came from one sample sequenced in a study of OX40 agonist ivuxolimab in advanced cancers. Sequencing used immunoSEQ multiplex PCR; TCRdb keeps in-frame clones, though not all of them. The sample lists some 100,000 clones; approximately 90% were seen once. The sample was CD4+ or CD8+ T cells sorted from blood, taken in a trial of the OX40 agonist ivuxolimab. Receptor source: an adult with an advanced solid tumor such as melanoma, head and neck, liver or kidney cancer.

The chain employs TRBV28 and TRBJ2-7, with 7 bases that match TRBD2. The junction had 5 bases not matched to a gene; V was cut back by 6 bases and J by 3 bases. Germline values: CDR1 MDHEN, CDR2 SYDVKM. The CDR3 is 13 residues long. CDR3 amino acids: CASRRGTIYEQYF. The CDR3 DNA is TGTGCCAGCAGGCGGGGGACGATCTACGAGCAGTACTTC.

The J gene is TRBJ2-2, the V gene TRBV6-5, with 9 bases lining up with TRBD2. The CDR3 is 14 residues long. Germline V lookup: CDR1 MNHEY, CDR2 SVGAGI. V lost 2 bases to trimming and J lost 6 bases; unmatched junction nucleotides: 1. CDR3 nucleotides: TGTGCCAGCAGTTACGGGACTAGCCCCGGGGAGCTGTTTTTT. Protein sequence: CASSYGTSPGELFF.

The gene calls are TRBV7-8 and TRBJ2-7; D is perhaps TRBD1 or TRBD2 (5 bases each). Trimming pared 5 bases from V and 5 bases from J, leaving 7 bases between. CDR1 is SGHVS and CDR2 is FQNEAQ in the germline V gene. This CDR3 comprises 11 residues. CDR3: CASSMGDEQYF. CDR3 nucleotides: TGTGCCAGCAGCATGGGGGACGAGCAGTACTTC.

This clone was counted only a few times. The chain employs TRBV6-5 and TRBJ1-1; D remains ambiguous. Looked up from germline, CDR1 is MNHEY and CDR2 is SVGAGI. CDR3 size: 13 residues. V lost 6 bases and J lost 1, with 9 bases in between. The CDR3: CASSRRRNTEAFF. In nucleotides, the CDR3 is TGTGCCAGCAGCCGACGACGGAACACTGAAGCTTTCTTT.

The genes are TRBV5-1 and TRBJ1-2; TRBD1 might be the D (5 bases). Per the germline V gene, CDR1 is SGHRS and CDR2 is YFSETQ. Trimming stripped 0 bases from V and 5 bases from J, with 11 bases between. The CDR3 is 14 residues long. The CDR3 DNA sequence: TGCGCCAGCAGCTTGGCAGGGCAAGTTTATGGCTACACCTTC. It translates to CASSLAGQVYGYTF.

The V call is TRBV7-9, the J call TRBJ2-7, with 10 bases that match TRBD2. The V and J ends lost 3 bases and 3 bases, in that order; junction bases with no gene match: 17. This CDR3 is 19 amino acids long. The germline CDR1 and CDR2 sequences are SEHNR and FQNEAQ (reference sequence). The CDR3 reads CASSLGLTSGTLTNYEQYF. Here the CDR3 DNA reads TGTGCCAGCAGCTTGGGTTTAACTAGCGGGACCCTCACCAACTACGAGCAGTACTTC.

A note on this clone: Other DNA sequences in this specimen translate into the identical CDR3. The chain joins TRBV18 to TRBJ1-5; TRBD1 might be the D (6 bases). Germline lookup yields CDR1 KGHSH and CDR2 LQKENI. The length of the CDR3 is 13 residues. The ends were cut back, 6 bases at V and 5 bases at J, with 11 bases in the middle. The CDR3 nucleotides are TGTGCCAGCTCCCGGGACACTTATCAGCCCCAGCATTTT. Residues: CASSRDTYQPQHF.

The count of this clone is one. The rearrangement links TRBV28 to TRBJ1-1, with D unresolved. Germline V CDR1 and CDR2: MDHEN, SYDVKM. The V and J ends lost 9 bases and 11 bases respectively, with 16 bases between them. This CDR3 region has 11 residues. The CDR3 reads CASIHSRAAFF. Here the CDR3 DNA reads TGTGCCAGTATCCACTCCCGGGCGGCTTTCTTT.

The chain employs TRBV18 and TRBJ2-5; D possibly corresponds to TRBD1 (5 bases). Per the germline V gene, CDR1 is KGHSH and CDR2 is LQKENI. V lost 2 bases to trimming and J lost 1 base, with 8 bases between them. The CDR3 has 14 residues. The DNA for the CDR3 is TGTGCCAGCTCACCATTCCAGGGCCAAGAGACCCAGTACTTC. It yields the protein CASSPFQGQETQYF.

The chain has TRBV12-2 and TRBJ2-7; TRBD1, the table's D call, was not compared with the DNA. TRBV12-2 represents a pseudogene. The CDR3 loop spans 15 amino acids. CDR3: CASRFEDRYSYEQYF. CDR3 nucleotide sequence: TGTGCAAGTCGCTTTGAGGACAGATACTCCTACGAGCAGTACTTC.

The count of this clone is one. V usage is TRBV14 and J usage is TRBJ2-5; D not resolved. The CDR3 has 12 amino acids. Per germline, CDR1 SGHDN and CDR2 FVKESK. The V end was cut by 9 bases, the J end by 0 bases, with 8 bases between. In DNA, the CDR3 is TGTGCCAGAAAAGGAGACCAAGAGACCCAGTACTTC. It codes for CARKGDQETQYF.

This chain uses TRBV5-4 with TRBJ2-7; 14 bases are shared with TRBD2. V dropped 4 bases and J dropped 6; count of bases not matched to a gene: 9. CDR3 size: 16 residues. The germline gives CDR1 SGHNT, CDR2 YYREEE (reference sequence). The CDR3 region is CASSQGTSGGPGEQYF. CDR3 in DNA: TGTGCCAGCAGCCAAGGGACTAGCGGGGGTCCCGGCGAGCAGTACTTC.

The V gene is TRBV7-2, the J gene TRBJ2-7; TRBD2 agrees at 11 bases. V trimming: 4 bases; J trimming: 0 bases; junction bases outside the gene matches: 8. This CDR3 is built from 17 residues. Per the germline V gene, CDR1 is SGHTA and CDR2 is FQGNSA. CDR3 sequence: CASSSTSGSLSSYEQYF. Written as DNA, the CDR3 is TGTGCCAGCAGCTCAACTAGCGGGAGTTTAAGCTCCTACGAGCAGTACTTC. Looking up the rest from reference TRBV7-2 and TRBJ2-7 gives the full variable domain: GAGVSQSPSNKVTEKGKDVELRCDPISGHTALYWYRQSLGQGLEFLIYFQGNSAPDKSGLPSDRFSAERTGGSVSTLTIQRTQQEDSAVYLCASSSTSGSLSSYEQYFGPGTRLTVT.

The chain employs TRBV28 and TRBJ2-1, with 7 positions matching TRBD1. CDR3 length: 14 residues. V trimming: 5 bases; J trimming: 0 bases; junction bases outside the gene matches: 1. Germline V CDR1 and CDR2: MDHEN, SYDVKM. The CDR3 DNA reads as TGTGCCAGCAGTCCAGGGGGCTCCTACAATGAGCAGTTCTTC. Its translation: CASSPGGSYNEQFF.

The V and J genes are TRBV6-9 and TRBJ2-7, with 7 nucleotides matching TRBD1. The CDR3 runs 14 residues. Germline trimming cut 4 bases from V and 5 bases from J; bases unmatched to any gene: 8. CDR1 MNHGY and CDR2 SVAAGI come from the germline V gene. CDR3 amino acids: CASSSHRGFHEQYF. CDR3 bases: TGTGCCAGCAGTTCTCACAGGGGCTTCCACGAGCAGTACTTC.

This chain connects TRBV5-1 to TRBJ2-5; D gene unclear. The V and J ends lost 5 bases and 5 bases respectively, with 13 bases between them. The CDR3 sequence is 13 residues long. Germline V gives CDR1 SGHRS, CDR2 YFSETQ. CDR3 coding DNA: TGCGCCAGCAGATCGGCCACCAGGGAGACCCAGTACTTC. Translated, it gives CASRSATRETQYF. Full variable domain (rest looked up from reference TRBV5-1 and TRBJ2-5): KAGVTQTPRYLIKTRGQQVTLSCSPISGHRSVSWYQQTPGQGLQFLFEYFSETQRNKGNFPGRFSGRQFSNSRSEMNVSTLELGDSALYLCASRSATRETQYFGPGTRLLVL.

The V call is TRBV18, the J call TRBJ2-3, with D tentatively TRBD1 (6 bases). This CDR3 comprises 15 residues. Trimming left V 3 bases short and J 2 bases short, with 12 bases between. CDR1 and CDR2 (germline): KGHSH, LQKENI. CDR3 in amino acids: CASSPRGVITDTQYF. In nucleotides, the CDR3 is TGTGCCAGCTCACCCAGGGGAGTCATCACAGATACGCAGTATTTT.

This sequence joins TRBV7-2 and TRBJ1-2, with a possible D match to TRBD1 (5 bases). This CDR3 contains 14 residues. Germline V gives CDR1 SGHTA, CDR2 FQGNSA. The V and J ends lost 0 bases and 4 bases respectively, with 9 bases between them. This chain's CDR3 is CASSLATGTYGYTF. The CDR3 DNA follows: TGTGCCAGCAGCTTAGCTACAGGAACCTATGGCTACACCTTC.

This chain joins TRBV28 and TRBJ1-5; D unclear. The CDR3 loop spans 15 amino acids. V was shortened by 6 bases and J by 6 bases, with 18 bases between the two germline ends. Germline lookup yields CDR1 MDHEN and CDR2 SYDVKM. This chain's CDR3 is CASSLPEAGFQPQHF. The CDR3 coding sequence is TGTGCCAGCAGCCTACCCGAGGCCGGGTTTCAGCCCCAGCATTTT.

The rearrangement links TRBV28 to TRBJ2-7; D gene ambiguous. The ends were cut back, 5 bases at V and 2 bases at J, with 10 bases in the middle. This CDR3 is 13 amino acids long. Germline V lookup: CDR1 MDHEN, CDR2 SYDVKM. The CDR3 nucleotides read TGTGCCAGCAGTCCCCCTCCGGCCTACGAGCAGTACTTC. Its translation is CASSPPPAYEQYF.

The chain links TRBV7-9 to TRBJ1-2, with a tentative D call TRBD1 (5 bases). Germline CDR1 SEHNR, CDR2 FQNEAQ (reference sequence). CDR3 length: 14 amino acids. Trimming removed 5 bases at V and 7 bases at J, with 17 bases between. CDR3 DNA sequence: TGTGCCAGCAGCCAATCCGGGACCGACGGTGGCTACACCTTC. This encodes CASSQSGTDGGYTF.

CDR3 sequence reads: CSVRSGTSSYEQYF. CDR3 coding DNA: TGCAGCGTGCGGTCCGGGACTAGTTCCTACGAGCAGTACTTC. This rearrangement joins TRBV29-1 to TRBJ2-7, with 8 bases matching TRBD2. The CDR3 runs 14 residues. Trimming took 6 bases from V and 1 from J; bases not matched to a gene: 8. CDR1 and CDR2 (germline): SQVTM, ANQGSEA.

The chain combines TRBV19 with TRBJ2-1; D unresolved. The CDR3 consists of 14 residues. V lost 7 bases and J 5 bases, leaving 15 bases between the germline ends. From germline, CDR1 is LNHDA and CDR2 SQIVND (reference sequence). CDR3 nucleotides: TGTGCCAGTACCACTCCGGGTCTAAACAATGAGCAGTTCTTC. Amino acid sequence: CASTTPGLNNEQFF. The full variable domain, its missing parts supplied by reference TRBV19 and TRBJ2-1, is DGGITQSPKYLFRKEGQNVTLSCEQNLNHDAMYWYRQDPGQGLRLIYYSQIVNDFQKGDIAEGYSVSREKKESFPLTVTSAQKNPTAFYLCASTTPGLNNEQFFGPGTRLTVL.

This chain connects TRBV6-1 to TRBJ2-5; the match to TRBD2 covers 7 bases. The CDR3 totals 12 residues. The ends lost 5 bases at V and 5 bases at J; junction bases unmatched: 2. Germline V gene data show CDR1 as MNHNS and CDR2 as SASEGT. The CDR3 DNA follows: TGTGCCAGCAGTTGGGGGGGGGAGACCCAGTACTTC. This codes for CASSWGGETQYF.

The chain has TRBV30 and TRBJ2-3; D is perhaps TRBD2 (6 bases). Trimming left V 7 bases short and J 0 bases short, with 17 bases between. This CDR3 is built from 15 residues. CDR1 and CDR2 from the germline V gene are GTSNPN and SVGIG (reference sequence). In DNA, the CDR3 is TGTGCCTATGGAGGGTGCTTTTTCAGCACAGATACGCAGTATTTT. Translating gives CAYGGCFFSTDTQYF.

The rearrangement uses TRBV30 and TRBJ2-7; D is undetermined. The CDR3 length is 12 residues. Germline-derived CDR1 and CDR2 are GTSNPN and SVGIG (reference sequence). V lost 1 base and J 8 bases, leaving 12 bases between the germline ends. CDR3 sequence: CAWSGGWVQQYF. CDR3 in DNA: TGTGCCTGGAGTGGGGGTTGGGTGCAGCAGTACTTC.

In its sample, this clone was seen once. This chain connects TRBV28 to TRBJ2-5, with D uncertain. Trimming removed 4 bases from V and 1 base from J, with 13 bases in between. Germline loops: CDR1 MDHEN, CDR2 SYDVKM. The CDR3 spans 15 residues. The CDR3 here is CASSSQDVTQETQYF. CDR3 DNA sequence: TGTGCCAGCAGTTCCCAAGACGTCACCCAAGAGACCCAGTACTTC.

The rearrangement uses TRBV7-3 and TRBJ2-3, with 8 bases matching TRBD2. This CDR3 is 16 amino acids long. Germline lookup yields CDR1 SGHTA and CDR2 FQGTGA. V gave up 2 bases and J gave up 2 bases; unmatched junction bases: 6. The CDR3 sequence is CASSLLAGRHTDTQYF. In nucleotides, the CDR3 is TGTGCCAGCAGCTTACTAGCGGGTCGGCACACAGATACGCAGTATTTT.

The chain combines TRBV7-2 with TRBJ2-5; TRBD1 agrees at 7 bases. The CDR3 is made up of 14 amino acids. Trimming cost V 5 bases and J 7 bases; bases outside gene matches: 10. Germline assignment: CDR1 SGHTA and CDR2 FQGNSA. The CDR3 sequence: CASSQGTAPGTQYF. In DNA, the CDR3 is TGTGCCAGCAGCCAGGGGACAGCCCCAGGGACCCAGTACTTC.

V is TRBV27 and J is TRBJ2-7; 10 bases fit TRBD1. The J segment lost 4 bases and the V segment lost 4 bases, leaving 7 bases of the junction unmatched. Germline V gene lookup returns CDR1 MNHEY and CDR2 SMNVEV (reference sequence). CDR3 length equals 15 residues. CDR3: CASSYPGQGMYEQYF. CDR3 nucleotide sequence: TGTGCCAGCAGTTATCCGGGACAGGGGATGTACGAGCAGTACTTC.

J is TRBJ1-1 and V is TRBV7-8; D might be TRBD1 (5 bases). The CDR3 runs to 14 residues. Germline V gene sequence: CDR1 SGHVS, CDR2 FQNEAQ. The V end was cut by 5 bases, the J end by 6 bases, with 16 bases between. In nucleotides, the CDR3 is TGTGCCAGCAGCCACGGGGCAGCCTTGGCTGAAGCTTTCTTT. Its translation is CASSHGAALAEAFF.